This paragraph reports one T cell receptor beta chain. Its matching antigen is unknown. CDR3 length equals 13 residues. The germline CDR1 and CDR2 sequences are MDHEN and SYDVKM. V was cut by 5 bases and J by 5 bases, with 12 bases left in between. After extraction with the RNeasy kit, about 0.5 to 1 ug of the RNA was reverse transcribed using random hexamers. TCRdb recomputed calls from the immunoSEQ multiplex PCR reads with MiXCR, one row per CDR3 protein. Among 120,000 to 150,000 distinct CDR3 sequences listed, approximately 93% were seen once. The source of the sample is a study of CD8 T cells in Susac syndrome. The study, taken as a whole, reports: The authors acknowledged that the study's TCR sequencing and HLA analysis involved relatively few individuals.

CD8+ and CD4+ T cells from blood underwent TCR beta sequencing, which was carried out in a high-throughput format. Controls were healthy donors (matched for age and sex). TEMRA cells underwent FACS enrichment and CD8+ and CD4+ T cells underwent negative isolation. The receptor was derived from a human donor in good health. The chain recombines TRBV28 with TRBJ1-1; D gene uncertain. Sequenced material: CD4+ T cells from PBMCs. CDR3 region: CASSAEDGTEAFF. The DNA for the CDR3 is TGTGCCAGCAGTGCGGAAGATGGAACTGAAGCTTTCTTT.